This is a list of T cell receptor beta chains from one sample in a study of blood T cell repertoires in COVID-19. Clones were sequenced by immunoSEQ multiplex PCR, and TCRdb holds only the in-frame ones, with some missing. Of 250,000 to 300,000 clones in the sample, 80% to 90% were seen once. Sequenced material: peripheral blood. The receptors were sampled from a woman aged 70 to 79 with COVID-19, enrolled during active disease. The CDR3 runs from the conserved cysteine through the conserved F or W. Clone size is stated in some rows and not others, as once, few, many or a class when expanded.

CDR3aa: CASSIVPQPQHF
j_gene: TRBJ1-5
abundance: NA
v_gene: TRBV19

CDR3aa: CASSETAVATEAFF
j_gene: TRBJ1-1
abundance: NA
v_gene: TRBV25-1

CDR3aa: CASSQWGDNTEAFF
j_gene: TRBJ1-1
abundance: few
v_gene: TRBV11-3

CDR3aa: CASTLVGTGAYEQYF
j_gene: TRBJ2-7
abundance: NA
v_gene: TRBV23-1

CDR3aa: CASTRLAGGPVRTGELFF
j_gene: TRBJ2-2
abundance: NA
v_gene: TRBV5-1

CDR3aa: CASSLAAGLNEAFF
j_gene: TRBJ1-1
abundance: NA
v_gene: TRBV7-9

CDR3aa: CASSLSYNEQFF
j_gene: TRBJ2-1
abundance: NA
v_gene: TRBV2

CDR3aa: CASSLGTGNRMDWETQYF
j_gene: TRBJ2-5
abundance: NA
v_gene: TRBV11-3

CDR3aa: CASSLSLPTGGGNTIYF
j_gene: TRBJ1-3
abundance: once
v_gene: TRBV27

CDR3aa: CACTSGTDYGYTF
j_gene: TRBJ1-2
abundance: NA
v_gene: TRBV19

CDR3aa: CASSRGGEVYEQYF
j_gene: TRBJ2-7
abundance: few
v_gene: TRBV4-1